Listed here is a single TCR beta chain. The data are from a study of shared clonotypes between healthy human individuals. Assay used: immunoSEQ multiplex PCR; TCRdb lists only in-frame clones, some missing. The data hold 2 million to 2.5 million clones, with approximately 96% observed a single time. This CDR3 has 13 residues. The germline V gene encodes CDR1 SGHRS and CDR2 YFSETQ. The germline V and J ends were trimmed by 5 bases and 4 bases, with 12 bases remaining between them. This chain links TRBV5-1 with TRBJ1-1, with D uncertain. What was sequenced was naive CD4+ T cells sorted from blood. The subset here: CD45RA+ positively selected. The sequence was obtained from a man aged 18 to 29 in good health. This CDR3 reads CASRQLLGTEAFF. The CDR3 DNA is TGCGCCAGCAGACAGCTCCTGGGCACTGAAGCTTTCTTT.